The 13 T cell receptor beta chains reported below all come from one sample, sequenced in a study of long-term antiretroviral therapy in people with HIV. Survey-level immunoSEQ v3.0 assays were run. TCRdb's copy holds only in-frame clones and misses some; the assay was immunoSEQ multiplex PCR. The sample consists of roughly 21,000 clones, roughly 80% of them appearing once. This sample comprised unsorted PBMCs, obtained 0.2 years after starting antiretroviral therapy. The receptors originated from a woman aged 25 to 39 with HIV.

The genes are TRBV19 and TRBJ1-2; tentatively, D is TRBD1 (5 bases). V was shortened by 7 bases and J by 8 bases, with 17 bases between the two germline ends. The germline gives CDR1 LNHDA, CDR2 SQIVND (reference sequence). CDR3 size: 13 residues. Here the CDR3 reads CASTGSRRGGYTF. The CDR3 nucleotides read TGTGCCAGTACAGGGAGCAGGAGGGGAGGCTACACCTTC.

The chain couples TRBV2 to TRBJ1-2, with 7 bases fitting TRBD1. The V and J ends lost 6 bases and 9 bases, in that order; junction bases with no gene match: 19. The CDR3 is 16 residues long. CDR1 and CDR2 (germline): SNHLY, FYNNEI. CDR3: CASRTTAGTAVFSYTF. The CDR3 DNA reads TGTGCCAGCAGAACCACCGCCGGGACAGCCGTTTTTAGCTACACCTTC.

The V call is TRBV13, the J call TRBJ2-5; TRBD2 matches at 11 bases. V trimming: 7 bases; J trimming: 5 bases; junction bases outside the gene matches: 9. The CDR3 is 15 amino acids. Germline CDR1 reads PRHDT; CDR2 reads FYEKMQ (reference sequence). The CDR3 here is CASTMLAGGLETQYF. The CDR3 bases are TGTGCCAGCACAATGTTAGCGGGGGGGTTGGAGACCCAGTACTTC.

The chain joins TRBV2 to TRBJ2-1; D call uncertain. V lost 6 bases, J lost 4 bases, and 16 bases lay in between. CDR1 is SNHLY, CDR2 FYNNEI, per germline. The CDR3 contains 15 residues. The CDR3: CASSYSSDPYNEQFF. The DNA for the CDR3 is TGTGCCAGCAGCTACTCCTCCGACCCTTACAATGAGCAGTTCTTC.

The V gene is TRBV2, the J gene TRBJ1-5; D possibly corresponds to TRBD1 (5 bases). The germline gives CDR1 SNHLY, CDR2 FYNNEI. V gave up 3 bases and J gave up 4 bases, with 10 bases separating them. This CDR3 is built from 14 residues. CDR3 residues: CASSDMGGNQPQHF. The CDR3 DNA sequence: TGTGCCAGCAGTGATATGGGGGGAAATCAGCCCCAGCATTTT.

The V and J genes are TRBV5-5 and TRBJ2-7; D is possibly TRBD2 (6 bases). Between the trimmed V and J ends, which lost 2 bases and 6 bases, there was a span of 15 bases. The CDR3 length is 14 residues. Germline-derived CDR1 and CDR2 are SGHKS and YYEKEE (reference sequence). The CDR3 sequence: CASSFNLGGSEQYF. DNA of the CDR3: TGTGCCAGCAGCTTTAATCTTGGGGGGTCCGAGCAGTACTTC.

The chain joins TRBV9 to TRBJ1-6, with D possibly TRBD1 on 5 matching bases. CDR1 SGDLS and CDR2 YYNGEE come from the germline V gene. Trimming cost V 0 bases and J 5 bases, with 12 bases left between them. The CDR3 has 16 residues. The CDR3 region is CASSVAFVGHNSPLHF. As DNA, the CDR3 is TGTGCCAGCAGCGTAGCCTTTGTGGGGCATAATTCACCCCTCCACTTT. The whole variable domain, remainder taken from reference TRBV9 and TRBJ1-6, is DSGVTQTPKHLITATGQRVTLRCSPRSGDLSVYWYQQSLDQGLQFLIQYYNGEERAKGNILERFSAQQFPDLHSELNLSSLELGDSALYFCASSVAFVGHNSPLHFGNGTRLTVT.

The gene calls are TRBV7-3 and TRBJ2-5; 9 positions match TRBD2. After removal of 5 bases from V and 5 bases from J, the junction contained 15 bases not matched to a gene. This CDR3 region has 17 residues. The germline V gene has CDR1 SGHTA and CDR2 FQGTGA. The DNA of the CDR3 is TGTGCCAGCAGCCCTCTCGGGACTAGCCAGCAGCGGGAGACCCAGTACTTC. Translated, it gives CASSPLGTSQQRETQYF.

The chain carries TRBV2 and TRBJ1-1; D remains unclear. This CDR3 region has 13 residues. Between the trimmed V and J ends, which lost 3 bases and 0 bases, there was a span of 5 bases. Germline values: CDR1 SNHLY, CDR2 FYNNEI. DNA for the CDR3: TGTGCCAGCAGTGATACGGTGAACACTGAAGCTTTCTTT. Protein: CASSDTVNTEAFF.

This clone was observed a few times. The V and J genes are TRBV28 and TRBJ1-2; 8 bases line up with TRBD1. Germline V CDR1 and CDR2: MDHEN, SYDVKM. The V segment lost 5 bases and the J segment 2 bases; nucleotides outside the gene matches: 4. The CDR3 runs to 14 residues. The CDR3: CASSPGQENYGYTF. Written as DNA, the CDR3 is TGTGCCAGCAGTCCGGGACAGGAGAACTATGGCTACACCTTC.

CDR3 amino acids: CAISRQAGENTIYF. CDR3 sequence (DNA): TGTGCCATCAGTAGACAGGCAGGGGAAAACACCATATATTTT. This chain connects TRBV10-3 to TRBJ1-3; weak D call: TRBD1 (6 bases). The germline V gene encodes CDR1 ENHRY and CDR2 SYGVKD. The CDR3 has 14 amino acids. V shed 5 bases and J shed 6 bases, with 14 bases lying between them.

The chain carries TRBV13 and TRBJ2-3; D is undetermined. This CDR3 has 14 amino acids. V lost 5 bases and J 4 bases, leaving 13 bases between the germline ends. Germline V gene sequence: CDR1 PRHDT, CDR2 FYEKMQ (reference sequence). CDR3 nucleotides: TGTGCCAGCAGCGAGCAGAGGTTGGCAGATACGCAGTATTTT. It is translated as CASSEQRLADTQYF.

DNA for the CDR3: TGCAGTGCTAGAGTGGTGGATGAGCAGTTCTTC. Amino acids: CSARVVDEQFF. The V call is TRBV20-1, the J call TRBJ2-1, with unresolved D. V lost 1 base, J lost 8 bases, and 6 bases lay in between. The CDR3 contains 11 residues. Germline V gene sequence: CDR1 DFQATT, CDR2 SNEGSKA (reference sequence).